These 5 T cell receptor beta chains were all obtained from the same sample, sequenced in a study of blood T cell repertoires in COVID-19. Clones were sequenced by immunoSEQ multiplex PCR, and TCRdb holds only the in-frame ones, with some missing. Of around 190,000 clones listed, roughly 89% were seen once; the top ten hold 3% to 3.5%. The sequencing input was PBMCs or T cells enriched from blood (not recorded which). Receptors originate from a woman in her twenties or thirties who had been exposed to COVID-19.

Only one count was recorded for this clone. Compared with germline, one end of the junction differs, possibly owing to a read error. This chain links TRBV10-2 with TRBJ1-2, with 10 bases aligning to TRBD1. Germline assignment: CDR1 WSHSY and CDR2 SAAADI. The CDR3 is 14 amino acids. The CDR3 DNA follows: TGCGCCAGCACTGAGGGCGGACAGGGGGTGAACTACACCTTC. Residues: CASTEGGQGVNYTF.

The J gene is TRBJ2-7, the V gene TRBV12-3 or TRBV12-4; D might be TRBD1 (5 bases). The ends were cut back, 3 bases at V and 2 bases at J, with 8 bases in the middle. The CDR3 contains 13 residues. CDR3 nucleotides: TGTGCCAGCAGTTTTGACAGCACCTACGAGCAGTACTTC. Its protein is CASSFDSTYEQYF.

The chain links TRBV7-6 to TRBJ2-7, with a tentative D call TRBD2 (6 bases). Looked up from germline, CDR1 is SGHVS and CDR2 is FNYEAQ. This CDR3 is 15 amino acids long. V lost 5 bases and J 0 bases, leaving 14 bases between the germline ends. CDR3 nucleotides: TGTGCCAGCAGCCCCGTCCCGGGGGTCTCCTACGAGCAGTACTTC. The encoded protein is CASSPVPGVSYEQYF.

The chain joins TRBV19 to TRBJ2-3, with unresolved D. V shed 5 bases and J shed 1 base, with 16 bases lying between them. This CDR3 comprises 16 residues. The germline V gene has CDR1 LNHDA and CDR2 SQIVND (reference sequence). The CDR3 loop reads CASSPGLNWGTDTQYF. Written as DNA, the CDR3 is TGTGCCAGTAGTCCCGGGTTGAACTGGGGCACAGATACGCAGTATTTT.

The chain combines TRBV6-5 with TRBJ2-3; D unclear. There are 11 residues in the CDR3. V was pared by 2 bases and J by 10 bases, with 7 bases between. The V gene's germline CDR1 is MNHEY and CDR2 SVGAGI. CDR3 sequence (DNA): TGTGCCAGCAGTTACGGGCAGGCGCAGTATTTT. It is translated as CASSYGQAQYF.